This TCR beta chain is drawn from a study of CD8 T cells in ankylosing spondylitis. Broader study findings: The clones that were linked to disease were reported to be significantly enriched in matched synovial fluid samples from ankylosing spondylitis patients. Seemingly distinctive of ankylosing spondylitis blood was a TCR beta motif formed by eight highly homologous variants. Researchers report that disease-linked clones proved CD8+ and relatively rare in peripheral blood. Both synovial fluid and blood in reactive arthritis had previously been reported to carry some motif variants.

In making TCR beta libraries, quantitative 5'-RACE with molecular barcodes was used. MiXCR, applied by TCRdb to the 5' RACE reads, yields one record per CDR3 protein. Found here are 450,000 or so distinct CDR3 sequences, 26% of them singletons; the top ten hold 0.89%. Notes on this clonotype: Antigen: not known.

Sequencing used blood, either unsorted or a sorted T cell fraction (not recorded which). This sequence was found in a male donor with ankylosing spondylitis.

DNA for the CDR3: TGTGCCAGCAGCTTAATAGCGTCGGTCTCCGGCACAGATACGCAGTATTTT. Protein sequence: CASSLIASVSGTDTQYF. The rearrangement joins TRBV7-9 to TRBJ2-3, with D tentatively TRBD2 (5 bases). V dropped 2 bases and J dropped 1 base, with 16 bases sitting between them. CDR3 length: 17 residues. Germline V gene lookup returns CDR1 SEHNR and CDR2 FQNEAQ (reference sequence).